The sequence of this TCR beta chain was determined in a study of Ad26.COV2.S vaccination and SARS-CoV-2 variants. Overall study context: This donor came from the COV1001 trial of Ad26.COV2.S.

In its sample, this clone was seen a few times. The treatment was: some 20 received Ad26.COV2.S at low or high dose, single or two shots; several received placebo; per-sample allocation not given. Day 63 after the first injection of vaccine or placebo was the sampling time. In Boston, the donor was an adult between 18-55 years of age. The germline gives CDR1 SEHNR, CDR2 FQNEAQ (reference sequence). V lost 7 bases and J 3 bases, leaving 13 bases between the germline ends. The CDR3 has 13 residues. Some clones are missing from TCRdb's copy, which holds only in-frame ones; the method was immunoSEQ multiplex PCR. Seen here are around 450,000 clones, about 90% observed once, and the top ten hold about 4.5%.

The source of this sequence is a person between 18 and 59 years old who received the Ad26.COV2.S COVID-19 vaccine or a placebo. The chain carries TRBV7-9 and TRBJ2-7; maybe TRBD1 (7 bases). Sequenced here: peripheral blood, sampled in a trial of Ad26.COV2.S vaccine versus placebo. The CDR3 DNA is TGTGCCAGCACCCCAGGGGGGTACTACGAGCAGTACTTC. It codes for CASTPGGYYEQYF.